The 30 T cell receptor beta chains below come from one sample, sequenced in a study of early T cells in non-severe SARS-CoV-2 infection (dated by TCRdb to the early 2020s). Libraries came from 5' RACE. The sequencer listed for this sample is NextSeq 500. Through fastp at Q25 and MiXCR, TCRdb rebuilt clones from the public reads, retaining in-frame beta chains. CDR3 protein sequences are deduplicated, and each keeps its most common genes and DNA. This sample gives 50,000 to 80,000 distinct CDR3 sequences in total; over 4.5% of them show up just once. The ten biggest clones cover under 6.5% of the sample. Sequenced: whole blood. These receptors were obtained from an adult who was a healthcare worker with PCR-confirmed SARS-CoV-2 infection or an uninfected control (not recorded which).

This clonotype was recorded many times. For the CDR3, the DNA is TGTGCCAGCAGTCCGAGTGGGCGGGATACGCAGTATTTT. Amino acid sequence: CASSPSGRDTQYF. This chain joins TRBV7-9 and TRBJ2-3; unclear D gene. The CDR3 loop spans 13 amino acids. V shed 6 bases and J shed 6 bases, with 13 bases lying between them. Germline V CDR1 and CDR2: SEHNR, FQNEAQ (reference sequence).

The chain combines TRBV7-2 with TRBJ1-3, with D hard to call. CDR3 length: 19 residues. Germline assignment: CDR1 SGHTA and CDR2 FQGNSA. Trimming removed 1 base at V and 2 bases at J, with 21 bases between. The CDR3 sequence is CASSLDDRILTEAGNTIYF. For the CDR3, the DNA is TGTGCCAGCAGCTTAGACGATCGTATATTGACGGAAGCTGGAAACACCATATATTTT.

This clonotype occurred many times. The genes are TRBV20-1 and TRBJ2-6; D is unclear. The germline V gene encodes CDR1 DFQATT and CDR2 SNEGSKA (reference sequence). CDR3 size: 13 residues. Trimming took off 5 bases at V and 4 bases at J, with 9 bases between the two ends. CDR3 coding DNA: TGCAGTGCTCCGGCCTCCGGGGCCAACGTCCTGACTTTC. Amino acids: CSAPASGANVLTF.

This clonotype was seen many times. The CDR3 DNA reads TGTGCCAGTACCGAGAAGAACTCTGGAAACACCATATATTTT. Encoded protein: CASTEKNSGNTIYF. The gene calls are TRBV19 and TRBJ1-3; D ambiguous. Trimming took 7 bases from V and 0 from J, leaving 10 bases between them. CDR1 is LNHDA, CDR2 SQIVND, per germline (reference sequence). The CDR3 has 14 residues.

This clonotype was counted only a few times. The chain uses TRBV7-6 and TRBJ1-1; D is unresolved. The CDR3 contains 14 residues. CDR1 is SGHVS, CDR2 FNYEAQ, per germline. V lost 5 bases, J lost 1 base, and 11 bases lay in between. CDR3 protein: CASSGSRGNTEAFF. CDR3 coding DNA: TGTGCCAGCAGCGGATCGAGAGGGAACACTGAAGCTTTCTTT. Filled out from reference TRBV7-6 and TRBJ1-1, the complete variable domain reads GAGVSQSPRYKVTKRGQDVALRCDPISGHVSLYWYRQALGQGPEFLTYFNYEAQQDKSGLPNDRFSAERPEGSISTLTIQRTEQRDSAMYRCASSGSRGNTEAFFGQGTRLTVV.

This clonotype has at least ten counts. This sequence joins TRBV7-2 and TRBJ2-1, with TRBD2 matching 9 bases. The CDR3 length is 15 residues. In germline, CDR1 is SGHTA, CDR2 FQGNSA. Trimming cost V 5 bases and J 8 bases; bases outside gene matches: 10. CDR3: CASSLRLAERDEQFF. CDR3 DNA sequence: TGTGCCAGCAGCCTAAGACTAGCGGAGCGAGATGAGCAGTTCTTC.

This clonotype was counted ten times or more. The chain combines TRBV3-1 with TRBJ2-2; tentatively, D is TRBD1 (6 bases). The germline V gene has CDR1 LGHDT and CDR2 YNNKEL (reference sequence). This CDR3 region has 13 residues. V was shortened by 6 bases and J by 6 bases, with 11 bases between the two germline ends. CDR3: CASRIRGSGELFF. CDR3 coding DNA: TGTGCCAGCAGGATCAGGGGCTCCGGGGAGCTGTTTTTT.

This clonotype showed up many times. V gene TRBV3-1 combines with J gene TRBJ1-4; no definite D call. This CDR3 is built from 14 residues. CDR1 and CDR2 from the germline V gene are LGHDT and YNNKEL (reference sequence). V shed 1 base and J shed 9 bases, with 12 bases lying between them. CDR3 loop: CASSQGVDLKKLFF. The DNA of the CDR3 is TGTGCCAGCAGCCAAGGGGTGGATCTGAAAAAACTGTTTTTT.

This clonotype has at least ten counts. V gene TRBV7-9 combines with J gene TRBJ2-1; TRBD1 matches 8 bases. V shed 5 bases, J shed 5 bases, and the junction held 8 bases outside the gene matches. The CDR3 runs to 15 residues. Germline-derived CDR1 and CDR2 are SEHNR and FQNEAQ (reference sequence). CDR3 DNA sequence: TGTGCCAGCAGCCCCCAGGGGGCGCTTAACAATGAGCAGTTCTTC. Amino acid sequence: CASSPQGALNNEQFF.

In its sample, this clonotype was seen a few times. V gene TRBV6-1 combines with J gene TRBJ1-2; 11 nucleotides agree with TRBD1. CDR1 is MNHNS, CDR2 SASEGT, per germline. The CDR3 is 14 amino acids. After removal of 6 bases from V and 7 bases from J, the junction contained 7 bases not matched to a gene. CDR3 sequence reads: CASRPGQGAAGYTF. The CDR3 DNA reads TGTGCCAGCAGACCAGGACAGGGGGCGGCTGGCTACACCTTC.

The rearrangement links TRBV12-3 or TRBV12-4 to TRBJ2-2; unclear D gene. This CDR3 contains 13 residues. The V end was cut by 7 bases, the J end by 1 base, with 7 bases between. The CDR3 spells CASTQRNTGELFF. The CDR3, as DNA: TGTGCCAGCACACAAAGGAACACCGGGGAGCTGTTTTTT.

The gene calls are TRBV7-6 and TRBJ2-1, with D unresolved. The V end was cut by 1 base, the J end by 4 bases, with 2 bases between. The germline CDR1 and CDR2 sequences are SGHVS and FNYEAQ. The CDR3 covers 12 residues. The CDR3 region is CASSLGYNEQFF. CDR3 DNA: TGTGCCAGCAGCTTAGGGTACAATGAGCAGTTCTTC.

This clonotype was seen repeatedly, ten times or more. The V gene is TRBV28, the J gene TRBJ1-6, with 10 bases that match TRBD1. The CDR3 covers 14 residues. J lost 7 bases, V lost 6 bases, and 3 bases had no gene match. CDR1 is MDHEN and CDR2 is SYDVKM in the germline V gene. The CDR3 nucleotides are TGTGCCAGCAGGACAGGGGGCGAAAATTCACCCCTCCACTTT. It translates to CASRTGGENSPLHF.

This clonotype appeared many times. The chain has TRBV7-9 and TRBJ2-1, with unresolved D. The germline CDR1 and CDR2 sequences are SEHNR and FQNEAQ (reference sequence). The V end lost 1 base, the J end lost 13 bases, and 8 bases lay between the germline ends. The CDR3 extends over 11 amino acids. CDR3 sequence: CASSLGLPQFF. The CDR3 coding sequence is TGTGCCAGCAGCTTAGGTCTGCCCCAGTTCTTC.

At least ten counts were recorded for this clonotype. This rearrangement joins TRBV7-8 to TRBJ2-3, with D uncertain. Trimming removed 1 base at V and 1 base at J, with 9 bases between. Per germline, CDR1 SGHVS and CDR2 FQNEAQ. This CDR3 comprises 15 residues. This CDR3 is CASSLVGSGTDTQYF. DNA of the CDR3: TGTGCCAGCAGCTTAGTCGGTTCGGGCACAGATACGCAGTATTTT.

Ten or more counts support this clonotype. The J gene is TRBJ1-4, the V gene TRBV28; no reliable D call. V was trimmed by 8 bases and J by 3 bases, leaving 10 bases between them. The CDR3 contains 13 residues. Germline-derived CDR1 and CDR2 are MDHEN and SYDVKM. The CDR3 protein is CASLDGSNEKLFF. The CDR3 DNA sequence: TGTGCCAGCCTGGACGGATCTAATGAAAAACTGTTTTTT.

This chain connects TRBV10-3 to TRBJ2-3; D remains unclear. V lost 6 bases and J 4 bases, leaving 5 bases between the germline ends. The CDR3 is made up of 11 amino acids. Germline V gene data show CDR1 as ENHRY and CDR2 as SYGVKD. CDR3 region: CAIRFADTQYF. The CDR3 DNA reads TGTGCCATCAGGTTTGCAGATACGCAGTATTTT.

This clonotype was picked up a small number of times. The chain employs TRBV30 and TRBJ1-2, with a possible D match to TRBD1 (6 bases). V lost 6 bases and J 7 bases, leaving 18 bases between the germline ends. The V gene's germline CDR1 is GTSNPN and CDR2 SVGIG (reference sequence). The CDR3 loop spans 13 amino acids. CDR3 nucleotide sequence: TGTGCCTGTCGACAGGTAAAAGTTCCTGGCTACACCTTC. This gives the protein CACRQVKVPGYTF.

This clonotype was detected many times. The V and J genes are TRBV7-8 and TRBJ2-7; 8 positions agree with TRBD1. Germline trimming cut 5 bases from V and 0 bases from J; bases unmatched to any gene: 9. CDR1 and CDR2 from the germline V gene are SGHVS and FQNEAQ. The CDR3 totals 16 residues. The CDR3 sequence is CASSPPRTGLSYEQYF. DNA for the CDR3: TGTGCCAGCAGCCCTCCGCGGACAGGGCTCTCCTACGAGCAGTACTTC. The full variable domain, rest sourced from reference TRBV7-8 and TRBJ2-7, is GAGVSQSPRYKVAKRGQDVALRCDPISGHVSLFWYQQALGQGPEFLTYFQNEAQLDKSGLPSDRFFAERPEGSVSTLKIQRTQQEDSAVYLCASSPPRTGLSYEQYFGPGTRLTVT.

This clonotype was detected many times. This chain connects TRBV14 to TRBJ1-2; 7 positions agree with TRBD1. V lost 3 bases, J lost 4 bases, and 11 bases stayed unmatched. The CDR3 sequence is 16 residues long. CDR1 and CDR2 from the germline V gene are SGHDN and FVKESK. This chain's CDR3 is CASSQFFGDSGYGYTF. The CDR3 nucleotides read TGTGCCAGCAGCCAGTTTTTCGGGGACAGCGGCTATGGCTACACCTTC.

The V call is TRBV20-1, the J call TRBJ1-4; D remains unclear. The CDR3 is made up of 12 amino acids. V lost 3 bases, J lost 8 bases, and 10 bases lay in between. The V gene's germline CDR1 is DFQATT and CDR2 SNEGSKA (reference sequence). Here the CDR3 reads CSASASSEKLFF. DNA of the CDR3: TGCAGTGCTAGCGCATCATCGGAAAAACTGTTTTTT.

In this sample, this clonotype turned up many times. Here the CDR3 DNA reads TGTGCCAGCAGCTCCATGACAGTCCAAGAGACCCAGTACTTC. It specifies CASSSMTVQETQYF. The chain combines TRBV7-2 with TRBJ2-5; TRBD1 might be the D (5 bases). Trimming removed 4 bases at V and 1 base at J, with 10 bases between. The CDR3 loop spans 14 amino acids. Per germline, CDR1 SGHTA and CDR2 FQGNSA.

A few counts support this clonotype. This chain joins TRBV5-1 and TRBJ2-2; TRBD2 is a possible D gene (6 bases). Germline assignment: CDR1 SGHRS and CDR2 YFSETQ. V dropped 6 bases and J dropped 0 bases, with 12 bases sitting between them. The CDR3 covers 15 residues. Written as DNA, the CDR3 is TGCGCCAGCATGGAAGGGGACTCGAACACCGGGGAGCTGTTTTTT. Amino acids: CASMEGDSNTGELFF.

The chain has TRBV21-1 and TRBJ2-6. TRBV21-1 is deemed a pseudogene. This CDR3 has 13 residues. Written as DNA, the CDR3 is TGTGCCAGCGATTCGAATGGGGCCAACGTCCTGACTTTC. Protein: CASDSNGANVLTF.

The chain is built from TRBV6-5 and TRBJ1-2; D unclear. The CDR3 has 14 amino acids. Per the germline V gene, CDR1 is MNHEY and CDR2 is SVGAGI. Trimming pared 2 bases from V and 3 bases from J, leaving 10 bases between. CDR3 protein: CASSYPGSDYGYTF. DNA of the CDR3: TGTGCCAGCAGTTACCCGGGTTCGGACTATGGCTACACCTTC.

This clonotype was recorded at least ten times. V usage is TRBV7-3 and J usage is TRBJ2-5; D not resolved. CDR1 is SGHTA, CDR2 FQGTGA, per germline. V lost 0 bases and J 5 bases, leaving 13 bases between the germline ends. The CDR3 sequence is 15 residues long. The CDR3 DNA reads as TGTGCCAGCAGCTTAACACCGGCGACCAGGGAGACCCAGTACTTC. It is translated as CASSLTPATRETQYF.

In its sample, this clonotype was seen many times. The V and J genes are TRBV7-9 and TRBJ2-7; 10 nucleotides match TRBD2. From germline, CDR1 is SEHNR and CDR2 FQNEAQ (reference sequence). CDR3 size: 14 residues. J gave up 3 bases and V 6 bases, and 5 bases lay outside the gene matches. The CDR3 DNA is TGTGCCAGCAGAACCCTAGCGGGAGACTACGAGCAGTACTTC. Translating it yields CASRTLAGDYEQYF.

The CDR3 loop reads CASSLVESSYEQYF. In DNA form, the CDR3 reads TGCGCCAGCAGCTTGGTGGAGAGCTCCTACGAGCAGTACTTC. V gene TRBV5-1 combines with J gene TRBJ2-7; D gene uncertain. The CDR3 has 14 residues. Trimming removed 0 bases from V and 0 bases from J, with 7 bases in between. The germline CDR1 and CDR2 sequences are SGHRS and YFSETQ.

In this sample, this clonotype turned up a few times. The rearrangement joins TRBV20-1 to TRBJ1-2; D not certain. Germline values: CDR1 DFQATT, CDR2 SNEGSKA (reference sequence). The CDR3 has 13 amino acids. Trimming took off 0 bases at V and 6 bases at J, with 11 bases between the two ends. The CDR3 bases are TGCAGTGCTAGAGATGGCAGGAAACATGGCTACACCTTC. This gives the protein CSARDGRKHGYTF.

This clonotype was observed a single time. A much larger clone lies a single base off, so this may be a read error. This chain joins TRBV5-6 and TRBJ2-1; maybe TRBD2 (5 bases). The CDR3 length is 15 residues. The germline gives CDR1 SGHDT, CDR2 YYEEEE. CDR3 amino acids: CASSTGSPSYNDQFF. The CDR3 region has the DNA TGTGCCAGCAGCACTGGGAGCCCCTCCTACAATGATCAGTTCTTC.